This T cell receptor (beta chain) was identified in a study of glioma-infiltrating T cells after dendritic cell vaccination. Of note for this clone: Its antigen is as yet unknown.

The immunoSEQ assay amplified TCRB CDR3 from up to 2 ug DNA. Amplification used 60 V beta primers and 13 J beta primers. This table comes from immunoSEQ multiplex PCR, and its TCRdb copy is limited to in-frame clones, with some not included. The table has 45,000 to 60,000 clones, roughly 80% seen once. Documented time point: after dendritic cell vaccination, including at tumor progression/relapse. Only patients with spare fresh-frozen tumor and over two years of follow-up were included. Study findings and constraints: Higher TCR clonality did not directly relate to longer survival.

With 1 base removed from V and 5 bases from J, the gap between germline ends came to 6 bases. The CDR3 length is 13 residues. In germline, CDR1 is SGHNT, CDR2 YENEEA. The rearrangement links TRBV11-3 to TRBJ1-5, with D unresolved. Specimen: blood, collected after dendritic cell vaccination. The sequence was collected from a human donor with glioblastoma. The CDR3 sequence: CASSLVEDQPQHF. CDR3 in DNA: TGTGCCAGCAGCTTAGTAGAGGATCAGCCCCAGCATTTT.